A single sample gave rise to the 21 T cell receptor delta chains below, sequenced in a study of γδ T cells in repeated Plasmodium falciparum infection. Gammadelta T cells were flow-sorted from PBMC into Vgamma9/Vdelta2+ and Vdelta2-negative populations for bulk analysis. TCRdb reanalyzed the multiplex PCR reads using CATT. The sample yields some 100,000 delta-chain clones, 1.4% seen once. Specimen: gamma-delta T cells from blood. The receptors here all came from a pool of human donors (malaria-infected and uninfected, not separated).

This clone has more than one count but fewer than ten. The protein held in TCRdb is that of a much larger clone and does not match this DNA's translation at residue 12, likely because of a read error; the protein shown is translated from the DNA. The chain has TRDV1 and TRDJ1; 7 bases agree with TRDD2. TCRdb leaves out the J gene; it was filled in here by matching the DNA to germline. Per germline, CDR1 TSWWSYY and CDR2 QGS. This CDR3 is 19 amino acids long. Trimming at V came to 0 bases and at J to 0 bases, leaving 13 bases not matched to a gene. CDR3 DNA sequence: TGTGCTCTTGGGGAACTTCCGGCCTTCCTTTCCTCATACACCGATAAACTCATCTTT. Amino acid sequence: CALGELPAFLSSYTDKLIF.

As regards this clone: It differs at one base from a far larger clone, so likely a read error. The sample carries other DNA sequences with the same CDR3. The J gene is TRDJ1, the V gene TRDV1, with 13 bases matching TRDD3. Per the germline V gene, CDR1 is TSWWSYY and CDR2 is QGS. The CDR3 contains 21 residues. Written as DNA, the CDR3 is TGTGCTCTTGGGCTTACTCGACGTAATAACTGGGGGATACGGTACACGGATAAACTCATCTTT. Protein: CALGLTRRNNWGIRYTDKLIF.

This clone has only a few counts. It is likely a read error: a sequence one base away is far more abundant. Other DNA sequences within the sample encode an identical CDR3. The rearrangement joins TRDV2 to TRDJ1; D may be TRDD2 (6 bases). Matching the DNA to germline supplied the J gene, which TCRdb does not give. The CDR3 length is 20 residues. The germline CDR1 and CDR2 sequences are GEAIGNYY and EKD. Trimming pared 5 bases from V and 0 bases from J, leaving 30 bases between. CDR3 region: CACGPPAGSYNRAYTDKLIF. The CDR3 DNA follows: TGTGCCTGTGGGCCCCCTGCTGGCTCCTACAACCGAGCCTACACCGATAAACTCATCTTT.

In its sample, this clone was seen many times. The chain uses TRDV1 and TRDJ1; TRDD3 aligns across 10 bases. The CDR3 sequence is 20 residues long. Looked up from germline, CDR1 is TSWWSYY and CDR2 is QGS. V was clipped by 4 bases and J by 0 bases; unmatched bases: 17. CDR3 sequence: CALGVPDPHWGMTYTDKLIF. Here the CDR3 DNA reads TGTGCTCTTGGGGTGCCTGACCCGCACTGGGGGATGACGTACACCGATAAACTCATCTTT.

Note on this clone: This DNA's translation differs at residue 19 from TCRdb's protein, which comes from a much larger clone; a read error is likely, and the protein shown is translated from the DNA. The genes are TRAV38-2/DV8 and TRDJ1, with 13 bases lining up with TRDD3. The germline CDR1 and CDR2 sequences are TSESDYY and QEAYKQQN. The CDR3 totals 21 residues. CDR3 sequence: CAYRSGQILPYLTGGYDKPIF. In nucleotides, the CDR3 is TGTGCTTATAGGAGCGGCCAGATCCTACCGTACCTAACTGGGGGATACGATAAACCCATCTTT.

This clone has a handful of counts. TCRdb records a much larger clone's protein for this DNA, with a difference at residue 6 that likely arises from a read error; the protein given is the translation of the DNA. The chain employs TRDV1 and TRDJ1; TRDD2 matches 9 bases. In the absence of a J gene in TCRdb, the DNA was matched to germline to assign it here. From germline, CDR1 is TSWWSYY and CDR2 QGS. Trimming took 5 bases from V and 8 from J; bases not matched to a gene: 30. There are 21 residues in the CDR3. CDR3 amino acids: CALGPRPAFLRRGARTGKLIF. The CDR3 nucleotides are TGTGCTCTTGGGCCAAGACCCGCCTTCCTACGGAGGGGGGCCCGTACTGGAAAACTCATCTTT.

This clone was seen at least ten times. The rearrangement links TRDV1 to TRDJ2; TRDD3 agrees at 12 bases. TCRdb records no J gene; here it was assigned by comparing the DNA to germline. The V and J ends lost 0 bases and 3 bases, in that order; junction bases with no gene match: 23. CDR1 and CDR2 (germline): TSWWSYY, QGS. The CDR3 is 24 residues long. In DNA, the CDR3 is TGTGCTCTTGGGGAACTAAGTGGGGCTTCTAGGCTGGGACTGGGGGATACACTGACAGCACAACTCTTCTTT. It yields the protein CALGELSGASRLGLGDTLTAQLFF.

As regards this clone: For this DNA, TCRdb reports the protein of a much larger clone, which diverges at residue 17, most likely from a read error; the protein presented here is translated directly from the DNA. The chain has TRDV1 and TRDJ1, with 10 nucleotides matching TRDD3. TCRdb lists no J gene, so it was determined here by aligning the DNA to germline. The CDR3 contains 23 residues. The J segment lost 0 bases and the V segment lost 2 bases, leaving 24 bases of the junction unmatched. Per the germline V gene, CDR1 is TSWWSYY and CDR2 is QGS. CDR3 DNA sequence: TGTGCTCTTGGGGAAGTTCTGGCTCCCCTTGGGGGATACCCTGGGCCCCACACCGATAAACTCATCTTT. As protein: CALGEVLAPLGGYPGPHTDKLIF.

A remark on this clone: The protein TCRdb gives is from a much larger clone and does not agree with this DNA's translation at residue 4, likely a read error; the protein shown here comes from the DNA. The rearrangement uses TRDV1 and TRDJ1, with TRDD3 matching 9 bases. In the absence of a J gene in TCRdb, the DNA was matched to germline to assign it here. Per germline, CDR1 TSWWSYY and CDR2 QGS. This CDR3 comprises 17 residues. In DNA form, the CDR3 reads TGTGCTCTTAGGGACATCTCTGGGGGATTCCTCACCGATAAACTCATCTTT. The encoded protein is CALRDISGGFLTDKLIF.

CDR3 protein: CAFKPPSRSTDKLIF. In DNA, the CDR3 is TGTGCCTTTAAACCCCCTAGTCGTAGCACCGATAAACTCATCTTT. V and J are TRDV3 and TRDJ1; D unclear. Matching the DNA to germline supplied the J gene, which TCRdb does not give. CDR3 length: 15 amino acids. The V gene lost 1 base and the J gene lost 1 base, with 16 bases spanning the gap. CDR1 is TVYSNPD, CDR2 GDNSRS, per germline (reference sequence).

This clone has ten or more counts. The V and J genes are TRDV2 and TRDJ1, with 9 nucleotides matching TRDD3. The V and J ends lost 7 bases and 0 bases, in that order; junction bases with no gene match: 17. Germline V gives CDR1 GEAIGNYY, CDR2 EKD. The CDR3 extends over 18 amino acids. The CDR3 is CAWDPLGTGGNYTDKLIF. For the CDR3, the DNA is TGTGCCTGGGACCCCTTAGGAACTGGGGGAAATTACACCGATAAACTCATCTTT.

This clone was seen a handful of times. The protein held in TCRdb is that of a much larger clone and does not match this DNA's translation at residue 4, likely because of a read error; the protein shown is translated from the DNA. The CDR3 here is CALWEPLHLPSSTGVHTDKLIF. The CDR3 bases are TGTGCTCTTTGGGAGCCTCTTCATCTTCCTTCTAGTACTGGGGTGCACACCGATAAACTCATCTTT. The rearrangement links TRDV1 to TRDJ1, with D possibly being TRDD3 (7 bases). CDR1 TSWWSYY and CDR2 QGS come from the germline V gene. CDR3 length equals 22 residues.

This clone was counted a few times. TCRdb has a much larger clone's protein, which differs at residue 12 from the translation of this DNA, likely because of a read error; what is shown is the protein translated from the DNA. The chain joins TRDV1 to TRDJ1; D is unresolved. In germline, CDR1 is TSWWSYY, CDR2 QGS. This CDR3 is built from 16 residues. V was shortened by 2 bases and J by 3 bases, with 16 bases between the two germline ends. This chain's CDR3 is CALGEKSTAGPDKLIF. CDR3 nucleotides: TGTGCTCTTGGGGAAAAAAGCACAGCGGGTCCCGATAAACTCATCTTT.

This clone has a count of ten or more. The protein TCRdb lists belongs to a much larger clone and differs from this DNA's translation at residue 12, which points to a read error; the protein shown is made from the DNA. The CDR3 nucleotides read TGTGCCTGTGACTTACTGGGGGTTACAGCACAACCCTTCTTT. This encodes CACDLLGVTAQPFF. No J gene call was made, and the V gene is TRDV2; TRDD3 was called by the table and not checked on the DNA. Germline V gene lookup returns CDR1 GEAIGNYY and CDR2 EKD. This CDR3 contains 14 residues.

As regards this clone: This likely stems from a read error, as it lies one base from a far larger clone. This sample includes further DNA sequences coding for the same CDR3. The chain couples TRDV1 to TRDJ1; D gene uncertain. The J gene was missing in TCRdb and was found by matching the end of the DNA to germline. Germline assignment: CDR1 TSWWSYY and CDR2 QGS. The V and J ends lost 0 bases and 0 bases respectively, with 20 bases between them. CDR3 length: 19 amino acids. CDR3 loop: CALGELRPARPLYTDKLIF. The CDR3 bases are TGTGCTCTTGGGGAACTGAGACCAGCCCGACCCTTGTACACCGATAAACTCATCTTT.

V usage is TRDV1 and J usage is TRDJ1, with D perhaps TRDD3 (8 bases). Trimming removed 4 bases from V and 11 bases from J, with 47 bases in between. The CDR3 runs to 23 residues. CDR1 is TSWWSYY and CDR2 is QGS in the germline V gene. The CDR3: CALGAHPWPSWGNWGVYTGKLIF. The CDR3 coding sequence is TGTGCTCTTGGGGCCCATCCCTGGCCTTCCTGGGGGAACTGGGGGGTATACACCGGTAAGCTCATCTTT.

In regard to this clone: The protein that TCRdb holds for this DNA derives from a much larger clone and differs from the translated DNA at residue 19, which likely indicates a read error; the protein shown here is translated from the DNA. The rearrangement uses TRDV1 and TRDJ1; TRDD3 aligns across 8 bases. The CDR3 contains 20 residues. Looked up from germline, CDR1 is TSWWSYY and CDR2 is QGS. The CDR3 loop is CAIGPTLRRTGGFYTNKLTF. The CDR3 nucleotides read TGTGCTATTGGGCCGACCCTCCGTCGTACTGGGGGCTTCTACACCAATAAACTCACCTTT.

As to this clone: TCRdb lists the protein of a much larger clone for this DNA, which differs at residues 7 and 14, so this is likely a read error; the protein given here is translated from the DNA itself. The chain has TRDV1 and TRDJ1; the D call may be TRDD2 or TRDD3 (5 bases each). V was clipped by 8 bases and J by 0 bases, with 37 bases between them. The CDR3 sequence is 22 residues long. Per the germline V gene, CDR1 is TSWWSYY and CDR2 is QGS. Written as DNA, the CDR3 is TGTGCTCTTTACTTCCCGAGGTTCTTTCGGGCGGGATTCACTCACTACACCGATAAACTCATCTTT. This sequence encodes CALYFPRFFRAGFTHYTDKLIF.

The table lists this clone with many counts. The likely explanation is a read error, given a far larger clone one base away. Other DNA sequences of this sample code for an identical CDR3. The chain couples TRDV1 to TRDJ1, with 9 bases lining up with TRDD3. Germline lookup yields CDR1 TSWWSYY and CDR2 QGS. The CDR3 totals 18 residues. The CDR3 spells CALGELSTWAPWGMRVIF. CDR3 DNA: TGTGCCCTTGGGGAACTTTCCACGTGGGCCCCCTGGGGGATGAGGGTCATCTTT.

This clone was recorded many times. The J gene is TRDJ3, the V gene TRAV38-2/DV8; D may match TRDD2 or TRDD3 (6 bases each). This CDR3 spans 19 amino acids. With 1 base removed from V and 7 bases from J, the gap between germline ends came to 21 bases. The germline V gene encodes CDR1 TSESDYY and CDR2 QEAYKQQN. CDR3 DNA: TGTGCTTATAGGAGCTTCGTCCTACGGGGGACCCTTGACACCCGACAGATGTTTTTC. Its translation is CAYRSFVLRGTLDTRQMFF.

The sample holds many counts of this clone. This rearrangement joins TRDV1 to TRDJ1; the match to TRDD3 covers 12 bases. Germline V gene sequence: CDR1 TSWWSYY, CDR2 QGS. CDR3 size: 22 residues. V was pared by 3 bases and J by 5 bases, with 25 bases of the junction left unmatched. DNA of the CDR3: TGTGCTCTTGGGGAGCCCCTTTCCACCCAATGTCTACTGGGGGATACCGGGGATAAACTCATCTTT. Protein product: CALGEPLSTQCLLGDTGDKLIF.